The source of this T cell receptor (beta chain) is a study of CD8+CD57+ T cells in acquired aplastic anemia. Previously, flow cytometry had revealed CD8+CD57+ cell expansion in the patients chosen for sequencing. There were no patients without severe acquired aplastic anemia. Comments on this clonotype: This could be a read error, since a much larger clone is one nucleotide away.

The CDR3 consists of 16 residues. CDR1 and CDR2 from the germline V gene are SGHKS and YYEKEE (reference sequence). V lost 3 bases and J lost 1, with 13 bases in between. The template used for profiling TCR beta VDJ and CDR3 was genomic DNA. TCRdb passed the reads through MiXCR, listing each CDR3 protein once. The sample holds 160,000 or so distinct CDR3 sequences, more than 45% seen once. The V and J genes are TRBV5-5 and TRBJ2-2, with TRBD2 as a possible D gene (6 bases). The origin of this receptor is a human donor with aplastic anemia. Specimen: sorted CD4+, CD8+, or CD8+CD57+ T cells (not recorded which) from PBMCs. CDR3 sequence reads: CASSSRLRGNTGELFF. The CDR3 nucleotides are TGTGCCAGCAGCTCGAGGTTGCGGGGGAACACCGGGGAGCTGTTTTTT.